The rows below give T cell receptor beta chains drawn from one sample of a study of blood T cell repertoires in COVID-19. Using immunoSEQ multiplex PCR, the repertoire was profiled, and TCRdb retains in-frame clones only, with some absent. The sample has more than 400,000 clones, 80% to 90% seen once. Material for sequencing was peripheral blood. Receptor source: a human donor in a cohort sampled during active COVID-19. The CDR3 runs from the conserved cysteine through the conserved F or W. A D gene is named only where the DNA matches it firmly. Clone size is stated in some rows and not others, as once, few, many or a class when expanded.

CDR3 protein: CASSVGSRYYSTDTQYF
CDR3 DNA: TGTGCCAGCAGCGTAGGTTCGCGGTATTACAGCACAGATACGCAGTATTTT
clone size: NA
J gene: TRBJ2-3
V gene: TRBV9
D gene: NA

CDR3 protein: CASSSVGRQGFTGELFF
CDR3 DNA: TGTGCCAGCAGCTCGGTGGGTCGGCAGGGGTTCACCGGGGAGCTGTTTTTT
clone size: NA
J gene: TRBJ2-2
V gene: TRBV11-3
D gene: NA

CDR3 protein: CASSEAASTNYGYTF
CDR3 DNA: TGTGCCAGCAGTGAAGCCGCCAGTACTAACTATGGCTACACCTTC
clone size: NA
J gene: TRBJ1-2
V gene: TRBV6-1
D gene: NA

CDR3 protein: CASSLTGTGAPQPQHF
CDR3 DNA: TGTGCCAGCAGCTTGACCGGGACAGGGGCCCCTCAGCCCCAGCATTTT
clone size: few
J gene: TRBJ1-5
V gene: TRBV5-4
D gene: TRBD1

CDR3 protein: CASSPTGVPSYEQYF
CDR3 DNA: TGTGCCAGCAGTCCAACAGGGGTCCCCTCCTACGAGCAGTACTTC
clone size: many
J gene: TRBJ2-7
V gene: TRBV28
D gene: TRBD1

CDR3 protein: CASSLFQGRTEAFF
CDR3 DNA: TGTGCCAGCAGCTTATTCCAGGGGCGGACTGAAGCTTTCTTT
clone size: NA
J gene: TRBJ1-1
V gene: TRBV11-2
D gene: NA

CDR3 protein: CASSVDPQTYYGYTF
CDR3 DNA: TGTGCCAGCAGCGTAGACCCACAGACCTACTATGGCTACACCTTC
clone size: NA
J gene: TRBJ1-2
V gene: TRBV9
D gene: NA

CDR3 protein: CASSSQAGVTEAFF
CDR3 DNA: TGTGCCAGCAGCTCGCAGGCTGGCGTCACTGAAGCTTTCTTT
clone size: NA
J gene: TRBJ1-1
V gene: TRBV7-2
D gene: NA

CDR3 protein: CASSEALTGQGLLGLSYEQYF
CDR3 DNA: TGTGCCAGCAGTGAAGCGTTAACCGGACAGGGACTTTTAGGCCTATCCTACGAGCAGTACTTC
clone size: once
J gene: TRBJ2-7
V gene: TRBV6-1
D gene: TRBD1

CDR3 protein: CASSQGRTWNEQFF
CDR3 DNA: TGTGCCAGCAGCCAAGGTAGGACTTGGAATGAGCAGTTCTTC
clone size: NA
J gene: TRBJ2-1
V gene: TRBV14
D gene: NA

CDR3 protein: CASSPGTGNVLTF
CDR3 DNA: TGCGCCAGCAGCCCCGGGACAGGGAACGTCCTGACTTTC
clone size: NA
J gene: TRBJ2-6
V gene: TRBV5-1
D gene: TRBD1

CDR3 protein: CASSSSAGGTDTQYF
CDR3 DNA: TGTGCCAGCAGCTCCTCGGCGGGAGGCACAGATACGCAGTATTTT
clone size: NA
J gene: TRBJ2-3
V gene: TRBV7-2
D gene: TRBD2

CDR3 protein: CASSVGVRPDSTEAFF
CDR3 DNA: TGTGCCAGCAGCGTAGGCGTCAGGCCGGATAGCACTGAAGCTTTCTTT
clone size: NA
J gene: TRBJ1-1
V gene: TRBV9
D gene: NA

CDR3 protein: CAIGLDSKEQYF
CDR3 DNA: TGTGCCATCGGACTAGACTCAAAAGAGCAGTACTTC
clone size: few
J gene: TRBJ2-7
V gene: TRBV10-3
D gene: TRBD2

CDR3 protein: CASSLPGLAGAETQYF
CDR3 DNA: TGTGCCAGCAGCCTCCCGGGGCTAGCGGGAGCGGAGACCCAGTACTTC
clone size: NA
J gene: TRBJ2-5
V gene: TRBV28
D gene: TRBD2

CDR3 protein: CATSDLDRGNQPQHF
CDR3 DNA: TGTGCCACCAGTGATTTGGACAGGGGCAATCAGCCCCAGCATTTT
clone size: NA
J gene: TRBJ1-5
V gene: TRBV24-1
D gene: TRBD1

CDR3 protein: CASSRTSGRNEQFF
CDR3 DNA: TGTGCCAGCAGCAGGACTAGCGGGAGGAATGAGCAGTTCTTC
clone size: NA
J gene: TRBJ2-1
V gene: TRBV6-5
D gene: TRBD2

CDR3 protein: CASSYSGGAPYEQYF
CDR3 DNA: TGTGCCAGCAGTTATAGCGGGGGCGCCCCCTACGAGCAGTACTTC
clone size: NA
J gene: TRBJ2-7
V gene: TRBV6-2/TRBV6-3
D gene: TRBD2

CDR3 protein: CASERDHSYNEQFF
CDR3 DNA: TGTGCCAGCGAGCGGGATCACTCCTACAATGAGCAGTTCTTC
clone size: NA
J gene: TRBJ2-1
V gene: TRBV10-3
D gene: TRBD2

CDR3 protein: CASSLRLAEAKETQYF
CDR3 DNA: TGTGCCAGCAGCCTAAGACTAGCGGAAGCTAAAGAGACCCAGTACTTC
clone size: once
J gene: TRBJ2-5
V gene: TRBV3-1/TRBV3-2
D gene: TRBD2

CDR3 protein: CASSPISTTLNTEAFF
CDR3 DNA: TGTGCCAGCAGCCCCATCTCTACCACCCTGAACACTGAAGCTTTCTTT
clone size: NA
J gene: TRBJ1-1
V gene: TRBV7-2
D gene: NA

CDR3 protein: CASSQREGPQHF
CDR3 DNA: TGTGCCAGCAGCCAGAGGGAGGGGCCCCAGCATTTT
clone size: NA
J gene: TRBJ1-5
V gene: TRBV11-2
D gene: NA

CDR3 protein: CASWKEGGYTF
CDR3 DNA: TGTGCCAGTTGGAAGGAGGGCGGCTACACCTTC
clone size: NA
J gene: TRBJ1-2
V gene: TRBV27
D gene: NA

CDR3 protein: CASSVAARENTGELFF
CDR3 DNA: TGTGCCAGCAGCGTAGCTGCCAGGGAAAACACCGGGGAGCTGTTTTTT
clone size: NA
J gene: TRBJ2-2
V gene: TRBV9
D gene: NA

CDR3 protein: CASGPDRAFSYEQYF
CDR3 DNA: TGTGCCAGCGGCCCGGACAGGGCCTTCTCCTACGAGCAGTACTTC
clone size: once
J gene: TRBJ2-7
V gene: TRBV28
D gene: TRBD1

CDR3 protein: CASSYSKGLAGSQDEQFF
CDR3 DNA: TGTGCCAGCAGTTACTCGAAGGGACTAGCGGGGTCCCAGGATGAGCAGTTCTTC
clone size: once
J gene: TRBJ2-1
V gene: TRBV6-2/TRBV6-3
D gene: TRBD2